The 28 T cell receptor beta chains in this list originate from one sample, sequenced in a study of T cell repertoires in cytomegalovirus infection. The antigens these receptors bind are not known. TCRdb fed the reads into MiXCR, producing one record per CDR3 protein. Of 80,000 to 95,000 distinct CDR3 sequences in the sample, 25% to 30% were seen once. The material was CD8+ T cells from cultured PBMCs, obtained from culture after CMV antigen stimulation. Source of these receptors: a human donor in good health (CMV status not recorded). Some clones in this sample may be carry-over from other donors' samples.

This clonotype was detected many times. The CDR3 region is CASSSLPGGGARNEQFF. The CDR3 nucleotides are TGTGCCAGCAGCTCCCTCCCTGGCGGGGGGGCTCGGAATGAGCAGTTCTTC. The chain links TRBV11-2 to TRBJ2-1, with 9 bases aligning to TRBD2. Germline-derived CDR1 and CDR2 are SGHAT and FQNNGV. This CDR3 contains 17 residues. V shed 4 bases and J 7 bases; nucleotides not matched to a gene: 14.

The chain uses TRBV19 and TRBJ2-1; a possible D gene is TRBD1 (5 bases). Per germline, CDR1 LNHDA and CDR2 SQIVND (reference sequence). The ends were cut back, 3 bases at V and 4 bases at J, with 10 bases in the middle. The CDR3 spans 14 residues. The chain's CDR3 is CASSIGAPYNEQFF. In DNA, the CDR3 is TGTGCCAGTAGTATTGGGGCTCCGTACAATGAGCAGTTCTTC.

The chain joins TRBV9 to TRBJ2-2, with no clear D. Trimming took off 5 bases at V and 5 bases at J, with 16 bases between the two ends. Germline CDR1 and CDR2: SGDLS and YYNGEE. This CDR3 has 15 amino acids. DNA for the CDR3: TGTGCCAGCAGTTTTAACCCCGAGGTGACCGGGGAGCTGTTTTTT. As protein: CASSFNPEVTGELFF.

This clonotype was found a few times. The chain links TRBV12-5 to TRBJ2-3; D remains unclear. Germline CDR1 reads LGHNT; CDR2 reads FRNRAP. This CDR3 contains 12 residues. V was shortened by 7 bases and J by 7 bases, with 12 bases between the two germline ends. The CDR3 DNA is TGTGCTAGTGCTCGGTTTGGAAATACGCAGTATTTT. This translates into CASARFGNTQYF.

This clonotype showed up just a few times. As DNA, the CDR3 is TGTGCCAGCAGCTTAGTGGGTATGGGGCTCCTCACCGGGGAGCTGTTTTTT. Translating gives CASSLVGMGLLTGELFF. This chain links TRBV7-2 with TRBJ2-2; D possibly corresponds to TRBD1 (5 bases). Trimming took 1 base from V and 4 from J, leaving 16 bases between them. Germline loops: CDR1 SGHTA, CDR2 FQGNSA. The CDR3 spans 17 residues.

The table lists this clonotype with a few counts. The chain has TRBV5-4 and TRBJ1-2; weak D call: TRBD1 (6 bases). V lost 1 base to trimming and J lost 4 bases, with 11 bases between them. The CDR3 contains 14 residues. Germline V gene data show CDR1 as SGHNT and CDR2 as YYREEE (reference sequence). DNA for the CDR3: TGTGCCAGCAGCTTGAGGGGGTTGGGCTATGGCTACACCTTC. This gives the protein CASSLRGLGYGYTF.

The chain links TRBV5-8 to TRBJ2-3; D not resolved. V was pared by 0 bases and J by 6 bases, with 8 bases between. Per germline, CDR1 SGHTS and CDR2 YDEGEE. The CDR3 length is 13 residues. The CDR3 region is CASSLGPWDTQYF. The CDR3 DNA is TGTGCCAGCAGCTTGGGCCCTTGGGATACGCAGTATTTT. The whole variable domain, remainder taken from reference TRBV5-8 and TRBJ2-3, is EAGVTQSPTHLIKTRGQQATLRCSPISGHTSVYWYQQALGLGLQFLLWYDEGEERNRGNFPPRFSGRQFPNYSSELNVNALELEDSALYLCASSLGPWDTQYFGPGTRLTVL.

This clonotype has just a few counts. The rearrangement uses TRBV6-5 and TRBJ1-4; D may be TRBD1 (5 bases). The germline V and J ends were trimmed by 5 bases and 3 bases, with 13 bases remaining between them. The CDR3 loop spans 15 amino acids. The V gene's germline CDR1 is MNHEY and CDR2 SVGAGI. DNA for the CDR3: TGTGCCAGCAGTCCCCGGGACGGAGCTAATGAAAAACTGTTTTTT. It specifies CASSPRDGANEKLFF.

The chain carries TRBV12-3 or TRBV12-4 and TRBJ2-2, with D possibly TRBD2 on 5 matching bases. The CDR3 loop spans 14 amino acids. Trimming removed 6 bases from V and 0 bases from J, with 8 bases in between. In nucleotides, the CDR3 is TGTGCCAGCAGCCGGGGAGCGAACACCGGGGAGCTGTTTTTT. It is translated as CASSRGANTGELFF.

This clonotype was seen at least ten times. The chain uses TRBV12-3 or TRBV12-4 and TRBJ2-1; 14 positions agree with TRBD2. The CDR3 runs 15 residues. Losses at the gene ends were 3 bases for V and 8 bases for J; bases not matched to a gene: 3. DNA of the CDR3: TGTGCCAGCAGTTTGACTAGCGGGGGGGCCCATGAGCAGTTCTTC. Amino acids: CASSLTSGGAHEQFF.

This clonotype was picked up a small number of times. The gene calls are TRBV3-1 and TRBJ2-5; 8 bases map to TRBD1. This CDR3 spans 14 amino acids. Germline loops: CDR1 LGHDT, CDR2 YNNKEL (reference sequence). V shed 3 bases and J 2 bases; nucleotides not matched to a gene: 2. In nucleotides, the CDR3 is TGTGCCAGCAGCCACGGACAGGGACAAGAGACCCAGTACTTC. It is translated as CASSHGQGQETQYF.

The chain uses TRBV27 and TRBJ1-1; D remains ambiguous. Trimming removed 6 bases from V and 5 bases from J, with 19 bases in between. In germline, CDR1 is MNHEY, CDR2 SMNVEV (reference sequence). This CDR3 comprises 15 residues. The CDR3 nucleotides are TGTGCCAGCAGAGATGGTGGGGTGTTGAGAACTGAAGCTTTCTTT. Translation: CASRDGGVLRTEAFF.

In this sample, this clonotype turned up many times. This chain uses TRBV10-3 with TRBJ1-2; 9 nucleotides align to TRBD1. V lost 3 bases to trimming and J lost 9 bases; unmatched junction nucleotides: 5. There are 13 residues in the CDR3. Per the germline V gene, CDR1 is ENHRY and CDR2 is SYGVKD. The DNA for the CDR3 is TGTGCCATCAGTGAACAGGGGGCATCGAGCTACACCTTC. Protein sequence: CAISEQGASSYTF.

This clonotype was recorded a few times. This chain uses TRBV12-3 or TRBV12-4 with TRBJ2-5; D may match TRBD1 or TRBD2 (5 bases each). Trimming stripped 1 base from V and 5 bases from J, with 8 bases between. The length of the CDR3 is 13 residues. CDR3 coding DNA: TGTGCCAGCAGTTTAGTAGGGGACGAGACCCAGTACTTC. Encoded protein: CASSLVGDETQYF.

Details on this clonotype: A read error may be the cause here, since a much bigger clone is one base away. DNA of the CDR3: TGTGCCAGCAGCCTGGACAAGGCGGGCACTGAAGCTTTCTTT. Encoded protein: CASSLDKAGTEAFF. The genes are TRBV27 and TRBJ1-1; maybe TRBD1 (5 bases). The germline V gene has CDR1 MNHEY and CDR2 SMNVEV (reference sequence). V dropped 6 bases and J dropped 4 bases, with 15 bases sitting between them. The length of the CDR3 is 14 residues.

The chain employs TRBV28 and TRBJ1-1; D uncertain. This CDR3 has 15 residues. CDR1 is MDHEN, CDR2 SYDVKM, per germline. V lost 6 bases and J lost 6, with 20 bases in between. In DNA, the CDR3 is TGTGCCAGCAGCTATACCACAGTCCCGGCCCCTGAAGCTTTCTTT. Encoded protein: CASSYTTVPAPEAFF.

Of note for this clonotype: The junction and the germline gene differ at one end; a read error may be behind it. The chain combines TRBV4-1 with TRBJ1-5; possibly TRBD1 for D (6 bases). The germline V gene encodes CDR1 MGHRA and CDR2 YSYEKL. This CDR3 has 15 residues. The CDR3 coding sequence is TGTGCCAGCAGCCAGGCGACAGGACTCGGACAGCCCCAGCATTTT. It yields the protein CASSQATGLGQPQHF.

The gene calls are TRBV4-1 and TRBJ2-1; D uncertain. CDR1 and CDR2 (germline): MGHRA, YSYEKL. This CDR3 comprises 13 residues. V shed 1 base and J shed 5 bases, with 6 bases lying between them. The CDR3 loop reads CASSQVDNNEQFF. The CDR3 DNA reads TGCGCCAGCAGCCAAGTAGACAACAATGAGCAGTTCTTC.

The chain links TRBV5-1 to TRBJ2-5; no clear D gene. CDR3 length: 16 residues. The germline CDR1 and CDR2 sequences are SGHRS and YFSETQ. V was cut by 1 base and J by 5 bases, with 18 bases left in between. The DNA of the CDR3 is TGCGCCAGCAGCTTGTATCGGAACAGTTTTGGGGAGACCCAGTACTTC. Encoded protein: CASSLYRNSFGETQYF.

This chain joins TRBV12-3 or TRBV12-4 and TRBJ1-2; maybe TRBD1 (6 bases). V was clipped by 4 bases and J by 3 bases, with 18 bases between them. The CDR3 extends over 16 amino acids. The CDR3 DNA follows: TGTGCCAGCAGTTCGTCATTCGGGGGCGAAGACTATGGCTACACCTTC. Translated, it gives CASSSSFGGEDYGYTF.

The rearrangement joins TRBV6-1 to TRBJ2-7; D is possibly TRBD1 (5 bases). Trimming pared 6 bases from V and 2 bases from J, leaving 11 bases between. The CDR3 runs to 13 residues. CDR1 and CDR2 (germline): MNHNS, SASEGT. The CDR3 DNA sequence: TGTGCCAGCAGCACCTTAGGGGCCTACGAGCAGTACTTC. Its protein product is CASSTLGAYEQYF.

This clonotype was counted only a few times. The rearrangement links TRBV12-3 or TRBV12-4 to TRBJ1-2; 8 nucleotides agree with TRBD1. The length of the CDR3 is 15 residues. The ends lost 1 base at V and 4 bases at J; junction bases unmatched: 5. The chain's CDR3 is CASSLVLTGVYGYTF. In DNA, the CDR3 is TGTGCCAGCAGTTTAGTTTTGACAGGGGTCTATGGCTACACCTTC.

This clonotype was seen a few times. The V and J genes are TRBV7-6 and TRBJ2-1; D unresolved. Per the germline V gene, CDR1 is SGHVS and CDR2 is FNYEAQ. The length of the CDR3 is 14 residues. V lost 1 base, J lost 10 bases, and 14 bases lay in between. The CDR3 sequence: CASSLEPSYEEQFF. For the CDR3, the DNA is TGTGCCAGCAGCTTAGAGCCTTCTTACGAAGAGCAGTTCTTC.

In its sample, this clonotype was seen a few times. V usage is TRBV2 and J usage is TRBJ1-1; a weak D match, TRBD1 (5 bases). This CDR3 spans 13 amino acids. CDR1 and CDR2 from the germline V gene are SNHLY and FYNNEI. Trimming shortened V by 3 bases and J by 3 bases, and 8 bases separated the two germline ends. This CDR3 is CASSEGDDTEAFF. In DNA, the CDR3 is TGTGCCAGCAGTGAGGGGGACGACACTGAAGCTTTCTTT.

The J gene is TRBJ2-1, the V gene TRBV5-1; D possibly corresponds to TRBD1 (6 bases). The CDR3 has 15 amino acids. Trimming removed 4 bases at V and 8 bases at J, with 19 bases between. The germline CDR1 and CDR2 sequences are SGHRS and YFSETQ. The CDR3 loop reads CASSVLQGGGYEQFF. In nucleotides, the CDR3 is TGCGCCAGCAGCGTACTACAGGGTGGTGGATATGAGCAGTTCTTC.

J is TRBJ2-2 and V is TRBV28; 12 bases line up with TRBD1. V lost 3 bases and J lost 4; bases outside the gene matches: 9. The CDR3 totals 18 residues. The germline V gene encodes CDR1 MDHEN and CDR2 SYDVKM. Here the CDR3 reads CASSLTPGQGAPTGELFF. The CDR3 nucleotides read TGTGCCAGCAGTTTGACGCCGGGACAGGGGGCCCCCACCGGGGAGCTGTTTTTT.

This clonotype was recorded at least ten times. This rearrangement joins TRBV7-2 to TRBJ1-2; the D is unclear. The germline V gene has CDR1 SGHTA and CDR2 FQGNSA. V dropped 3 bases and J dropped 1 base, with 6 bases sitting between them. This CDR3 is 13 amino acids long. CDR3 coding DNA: TGTGCCAGCAGCTTGGATCTTAACTATGGCTACACCTTC. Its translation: CASSLDLNYGYTF.

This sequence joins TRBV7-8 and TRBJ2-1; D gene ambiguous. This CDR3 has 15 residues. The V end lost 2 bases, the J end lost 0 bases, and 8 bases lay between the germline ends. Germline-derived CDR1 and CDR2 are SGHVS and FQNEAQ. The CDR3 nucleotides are TGTGCCAGCAGCTTATACCGGAGCTCCTACAATGAGCAGTTCTTC. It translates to CASSLYRSSYNEQFF.